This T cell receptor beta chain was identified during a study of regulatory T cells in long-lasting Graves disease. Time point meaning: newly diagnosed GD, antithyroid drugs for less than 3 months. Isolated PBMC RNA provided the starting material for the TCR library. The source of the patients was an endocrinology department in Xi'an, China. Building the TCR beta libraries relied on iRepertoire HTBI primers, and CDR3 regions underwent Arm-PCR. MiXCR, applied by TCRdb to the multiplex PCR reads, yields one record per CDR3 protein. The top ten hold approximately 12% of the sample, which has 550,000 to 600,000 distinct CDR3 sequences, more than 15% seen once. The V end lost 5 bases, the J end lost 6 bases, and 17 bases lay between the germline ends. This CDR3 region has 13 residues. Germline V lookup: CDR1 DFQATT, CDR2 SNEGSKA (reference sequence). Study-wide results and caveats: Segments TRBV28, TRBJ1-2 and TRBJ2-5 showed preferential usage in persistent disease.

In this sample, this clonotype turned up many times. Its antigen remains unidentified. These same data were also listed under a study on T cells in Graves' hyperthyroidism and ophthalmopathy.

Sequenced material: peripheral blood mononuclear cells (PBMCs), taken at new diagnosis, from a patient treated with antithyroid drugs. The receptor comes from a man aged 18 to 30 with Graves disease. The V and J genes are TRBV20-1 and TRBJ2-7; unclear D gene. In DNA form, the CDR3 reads TGCAGTGCTGGATTACTAAAAGGTGGCGAGCAGTACTTC. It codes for CSAGLLKGGEQYF.